A single TCR beta chain is shown here with its context. Its antigen remains unknown. The CDR3 totals 12 residues. Germline CDR1 reads WSHSY; CDR2 reads SAAADI. The V end was cut by 3 bases, the J end by 7 bases, with 7 bases between. Each donor was a Caucasian adult residing in Nashville, Tennessee. Splitting of CD4+ cells produced CD45RA+ naive and CD45RA-negative memory subsets. The data derive from a study of shared clonotypes between healthy human individuals. At the level of the study: CD8 memory received one plate per donor, CD8 naive two, CD4 memory three and CD4 naive three.

Assay: immunoSEQ multiplex PCR; the TCRdb copy retains only in-frame clones and omits some. The data show hundreds of thousands of clones, under 80% seen once. General study points: Compared with memory subsets, naive subsets generally had larger estimated richness.

The chain is built from TRBV10-2 and TRBJ2-1; D gene ambiguous. The TCR originated in a woman aged 25-40 years in good health. Specimen: memory CD4+ T cells sorted from blood. Subset denoted: CD45RA-negative fraction. CDR3 bases: TGCGCCAGCAGTGAAATCGCTAATGAGCAGTTCTTC. Translated: CASSEIANEQFF.